The 14 T cell receptor beta chains listed next were all sequenced from one sample in a study of OX40 agonist ivuxolimab in advanced cancers. Libraries were prepared by immunoSEQ multiplex PCR; TCRdb keeps only in-frame clonotypes and omits some of them. The sample carries 55,000 to 80,000 clones, around 80% recorded once. The sample in question was CD4+ or CD8+ T cells sorted from blood, obtained in a trial of the OX40 agonist ivuxolimab. These receptors originate from an adult with an advanced solid tumor such as melanoma, head and neck, liver or kidney cancer.

The genes are TRBV7-2 and TRBJ2-5; TRBD2 matches at 12 bases. With 5 bases clipped from V and 0 bases from J, the junction kept 1 base outside the gene matches. Looked up from germline, CDR1 is SGHTA and CDR2 is FQGNSA. The CDR3 is 15 amino acids. The CDR3 nucleotides are TGTGCCAGCAGCCGGACTAGCGGGAACCAAGAGACCCAGTACTTC. It specifies CASSRTSGNQETQYF.

The chain couples TRBV7-7 to TRBJ1-5; 9 bases are a match to TRBD1. J was trimmed by 1 base and V by 5 bases; bases with no gene match: 6. This CDR3 comprises 16 residues. The germline CDR1 and CDR2 sequences are SSHAT and FNYEAQ (reference sequence). This CDR3 reads CASSHRGRISNQPQHF. CDR3 nucleotide sequence: TGTGCCAGCAGCCACAGGGGGCGCATAAGCAATCAGCCCCAGCATTTT.

This chain uses TRBV11-2 with TRBJ1-1; D remains unclear. The CDR3 has 15 residues. The germline V and J ends were trimmed by 2 bases and 0 bases, with 10 bases remaining between them. Looked up from germline, CDR1 is SGHAT and CDR2 is FQNNGV. CDR3 amino acids: CASSLMGTLNTEAFF. The CDR3 region has the DNA TGTGCCAGCAGCTTAATGGGTACGTTGAACACTGAAGCTTTCTTT.

This clone has just one count. The V and J genes are TRBV11-3 and TRBJ1-1; a weak D match, TRBD1 (5 bases). This CDR3 is 15 amino acids long. Trimming pared 0 bases from V and 1 base from J, leaving 9 bases between. Germline lookup yields CDR1 SGHNT and CDR2 YENEEA. The CDR3, as DNA: TGTGCCAGCAGCTTAGAGGTAGGGGCGAACACTGAAGCTTTCTTT. As protein: CASSLEVGANTEAFF.

This clone occurred a few times. V usage is TRBV7-2 and J usage is TRBJ2-7, with D maybe TRBD2 (8 bases). The V end was cut by 5 bases, the J end by 3 bases, with 26 bases between. CDR3 length: 18 residues. The V gene's germline CDR1 is SGHTA and CDR2 FQGNSA. Here the CDR3 DNA reads TGTGCCAGCAGCCCCCGGGTGGGGACTAGACAGGGCATCTACGAGCAGTACTTC. Its protein product is CASSPRVGTRQGIYEQYF.

This clone occurred a few times. This sequence joins TRBV6-5 and TRBJ2-1; 8 bases align to TRBD2. The germline V gene encodes CDR1 MNHEY and CDR2 SVGAGI. The CDR3 runs 13 residues. J lost 0 bases, V lost 9 bases, and 1 base had no gene match. The CDR3 here is CASTSGSYNEQFF. CDR3 coding DNA: TGTGCCAGTACTAGCGGCTCCTACAATGAGCAGTTCTTC.

This clone was detected once. The CDR3 region is CAWRRLASYNEQFF. As DNA, the CDR3 is TGTGCCTGGAGGAGACTAGCCTCCTACAATGAGCAGTTCTTC. The chain is built from TRBV30 and TRBJ2-1, with 7 nucleotides matching TRBD2. V shed 3 bases, J shed 0 bases, and the junction held 2 bases outside the gene matches. Germline loops: CDR1 GTSNPN, CDR2 SVGIG (reference sequence). CDR3 length equals 14 residues.

The V and J genes are TRBV27 and TRBJ2-3; D perhaps matches TRBD2 (5 bases). This CDR3 spans 14 amino acids. CDR1 MNHEY and CDR2 SMNVEV come from the germline V gene (reference sequence). Trimming cost V 4 bases and J 0 bases, with 8 bases left between them. The CDR3 region has the DNA TGTGCCAGCAGTTCCCGGACTAGCACAGATACGCAGTATTTT. Translated, it gives CASSSRTSTDTQYF.

This clone was seen more than once but under ten times. The chain's CDR3 is CASSAGTQPQHF. The CDR3 DNA sequence: TGTGCCAGCAGTGCCGGGACTCAGCCCCAGCATTTT. V and J are TRBV7-9 and TRBJ1-5, with D maybe TRBD1 (5 bases). Per the germline V gene, CDR1 is SEHNR and CDR2 is FQNEAQ (reference sequence). This CDR3 is built from 12 residues. V was shortened by 6 bases and J by 6 bases, with 9 bases between the two germline ends.

The J gene is TRBJ2-3, the V gene TRBV13; TRBD2 matches 8 bases. CDR3 length equals 22 residues. Germline V gene data show CDR1 as PRHDT and CDR2 as FYEKMQ (reference sequence). V was clipped by 1 base and J by 2 bases; unmatched bases: 23. This chain's CDR3 is CASSLEGWLAGSPPGYTDTQYF. DNA for the CDR3: TGTGCCAGCAGCTTAGAAGGTTGGTTAGCGGGATCTCCCCCCGGGTACACAGATACGCAGTATTTT.

The CDR3 DNA follows: TGTGCCAGTAGTATAGTTCCAGTTAATGAAAAACTGTTTTTT. Protein: CASSIVPVNEKLFF. V and J are TRBV19 and TRBJ1-4; the D is unclear. Between the trimmed V and J ends, which lost 1 base and 4 bases, there was a span of 7 bases. CDR3 size: 14 residues. From germline, CDR1 is LNHDA and CDR2 SQIVND (reference sequence). The variable domain in full, completed from reference TRBV19 and TRBJ1-4, reads DGGITQSPKYLFRKEGQNVTLSCEQNLNHDAMYWYRQDPGQGLRLIYYSQIVNDFQKGDIAEGYSVSREKKESFPLTVTSAQKNPTAFYLCASSIVPVNEKLFFGSGTQLSVL.

V gene TRBV10-2 combines with J gene TRBJ2-3; D remains unclear. The CDR3 runs 13 residues. V lost 5 bases, J lost 0 bases, and 6 bases lay in between. CDR1 WSHSY and CDR2 SAAADI come from the germline V gene. Written as DNA, the CDR3 is TGCGCCAGCAGTATCGCGAGCACAGATACGCAGTATTTT. Its protein is CASSIASTDTQYF.

The chain joins TRBV4-1 to TRBJ2-3; 7 bases align to TRBD2. With 4 bases clipped from V and 0 bases from J, the junction kept 10 bases outside the gene matches. CDR3 length equals 17 residues. In germline, CDR1 is MGHRA, CDR2 YSYEKL. The CDR3 loop is CASSPPAGEASTDTQYF. The CDR3, as DNA: TGCGCCAGCAGCCCCCCCGCGGGAGAAGCTAGCACAGATACGCAGTATTTT.

The chain is built from TRBV6-6 and TRBJ2-1; D is undetermined. Trimming shortened V by 2 bases and J by 2 bases, and 13 bases separated the two germline ends. The V gene's germline CDR1 is MNHNY and CDR2 SVGAGI (reference sequence). The CDR3 runs 16 residues. CDR3 in DNA: TGTGCCAGCAGTTACGAAAGTGTTAGGGCCTACAATGAGCAGTTCTTC. Encoded protein: CASSYESVRAYNEQFF.